Listed here are 17 T cell receptor beta chains from one sample, sequenced in a study of T cell responses to AZD1222 COVID-19 vaccine. Sequenced by immunoSEQ multiplex PCR; TCRdb stores in-frame clones only, minus some. The sample contains about 210,000 clones, around 94% of which appear only once. The sequencing used peripheral blood, collected 28 days after the second dose of the MenACWY control vaccine. These receptors were collected from an adult who received the MenACWY meningococcal vaccine as a control.

This chain links TRBV4-3 with TRBJ1-2; 7 positions agree with TRBD1. The V segment lost 2 bases and the J segment 8 bases; nucleotides outside the gene matches: 5. This CDR3 has 13 amino acids. The germline V gene encodes CDR1 LGHNA and CDR2 YSLEER. DNA for the CDR3: TGCGCCAGCAGCCAAAACAGGGGTTCCGGCTACACCTTC. It yields the protein CASSQNRGSGYTF.

Here the CDR3 DNA reads TGCGCCAGCAGCTTCATGCTAGCGGGCGATGAGCAGTTCTTC. Amino acid sequence: CASSFMLAGDEQFF. This chain joins TRBV5-1 and TRBJ2-1; TRBD2 matches at 8 bases. Germline V lookup: CDR1 SGHRS, CDR2 YFSETQ. This CDR3 spans 14 amino acids. V shed 2 bases and J 8 bases; nucleotides not matched to a gene: 6. The variable domain in full, completed from reference TRBV5-1 and TRBJ2-1, reads KAGVTQTPRYLIKTRGQQVTLSCSPISGHRSVSWYQQTPGQGLQFLFEYFSETQRNKGNFPGRFSGRQFSNSRSEMNVSTLELGDSALYLCASSFMLAGDEQFFGPGTRLTVL.

V gene TRBV28 combines with J gene TRBJ2-7, with 12 bases that match TRBD2. V shed 4 bases, J shed 6 bases, and the junction held 10 bases outside the gene matches. Germline V lookup: CDR1 MDHEN, CDR2 SYDVKM. There are 16 residues in the CDR3. The CDR3 loop is CASSSRASGRESEQYF. CDR3 nucleotides: TGTGCCAGCAGTTCCCGGGCTAGCGGGAGGGAGTCCGAGCAGTACTTC.

The gene calls are TRBV19 and TRBJ2-7, with TRBD2 matching 11 bases. Per the germline V gene, CDR1 is LNHDA and CDR2 is SQIVND (reference sequence). Losses at the gene ends were 4 bases for V and 4 bases for J; bases not matched to a gene: 3. This CDR3 has 14 residues. CDR3 sequence reads: CASSTLAGVYEQYF. In DNA form, the CDR3 reads TGTGCCAGTAGTACACTAGCGGGGGTGTACGAGCAGTACTTC.

This chain links TRBV30 with TRBJ1-5; TRBD1 aligns across 10 bases. Germline CDR1 GTSNPN, CDR2 SVGIG (reference sequence). V gave up 5 bases and J gave up 4 bases; unmatched junction bases: 5. CDR3 length equals 14 residues. The CDR3 region has the DNA TGTGCCTGGGCCCAGGGACAGGGGAATCAGCCCCAGCATTTT. It encodes CAWAQGQGNQPQHF.

The chain joins TRBV2 to TRBJ1-2; 9 bases match TRBD1. The length of the CDR3 is 15 residues. V lost 8 bases and J lost 2; bases outside the gene matches: 9. Germline assignment: CDR1 SNHLY and CDR2 FYNNEI. CDR3 loop: CASPVGQGPNYGYTF. CDR3 DNA: TGTGCCAGCCCTGTAGGACAGGGGCCGAACTATGGCTACACCTTC. Filled out from reference TRBV2 and TRBJ1-2, the complete variable domain reads EPEVTQTPSHQVTQMGQEVILRCVPISNHLYFYWYRQILGQKVEFLVSFYNNEISEKSEIFDDQFSVERPDGSNFTLKIRSTKLEDSAMYFCASPVGQGPNYGYTFGSGTRLTVV.

J is TRBJ2-7 and V is TRBV19; 10 nucleotides match TRBD1. V lost 5 bases, J lost 2 bases, and 18 bases stayed unmatched. Germline V gene lookup returns CDR1 LNHDA and CDR2 SQIVND (reference sequence). This CDR3 is built from 19 residues. The CDR3 sequence: CASSPRDRGLPIGTYEQYF. CDR3 coding DNA: TGTGCCAGTAGTCCCCGGGACAGGGGTCTACCCATCGGAACCTACGAGCAGTACTTC.

The V gene is TRBV2, the J gene TRBJ1-2, with 8 nucleotides matching TRBD1. In germline, CDR1 is SNHLY, CDR2 FYNNEI. Trimming cost V 6 bases and J 7 bases; bases outside gene matches: 4. This CDR3 has 12 amino acids. CDR3 protein: CASRTTGVGYTF. CDR3 DNA sequence: TGTGCCAGCAGGACGACAGGGGTTGGCTACACCTTC. Looking up the rest from reference TRBV2 and TRBJ1-2 gives the full variable domain: EPEVTQTPSHQVTQMGQEVILRCVPISNHLYFYWYRQILGQKVEFLVSFYNNEISEKSEIFDDQFSVERPDGSNFTLKIRSTKLEDSAMYFCASRTTGVGYTFGSGTRLTVV.

This clone showed up just once. The chain uses TRBV18 and TRBJ2-7, with D perhaps matching TRBD1 (5 bases). Trimming removed 0 bases at V and 2 bases at J, with 11 bases between. The CDR3 has 15 residues. Per the germline V gene, CDR1 is KGHSH and CDR2 is LQKENI. CDR3 region: CASSPPSGQTYEQYF. CDR3 coding DNA: TGTGCCAGCTCACCACCGTCAGGACAAACCTACGAGCAGTACTTC.

About this clone itself: This specimen includes other DNA sequences encoding the same CDR3. The chain combines TRBV30 with TRBJ1-2, with a weak D call TRBD1 (6 bases). Trimming cost V 0 bases and J 5 bases, with 7 bases left between them. This CDR3 is 12 amino acids long. Germline-derived CDR1 and CDR2 are GTSNPN and SVGIG (reference sequence). CDR3 region: CAWSVRGYGYTF. DNA for the CDR3: TGTGCCTGGAGTGTTAGGGGGTATGGCTACACCTTC.

V gene TRBV4-2 combines with J gene TRBJ2-7, with unresolved D. The CDR3 is made up of 13 amino acids. Germline-derived CDR1 and CDR2 are LGHNA and YNFKEQ. The V and J ends lost 0 bases and 5 bases respectively, with 8 bases between them. CDR3 in DNA: TGTGCCAGCAGCCAAGATCCCACAAACGAGCAGTACTTC. As protein: CASSQDPTNEQYF.

This clone was observed a single time. V is TRBV5-1 and J is TRBJ2-5, with 8 bases matching TRBD1. Germline-derived CDR1 and CDR2 are SGHRS and YFSETQ. V was pared by 6 bases and J by 3 bases, with 4 bases of the junction left unmatched. This CDR3 is built from 13 residues. The chain's CDR3 is CASKTGAKETQYF. CDR3 DNA: TGCGCCAGCAAGACAGGGGCGAAAGAGACCCAGTACTTC.

By share, this clone counts as medium-sized. This chain links TRBV2 with TRBJ2-7, with D possibly matching TRBD2 (5 bases). Germline values: CDR1 SNHLY, CDR2 FYNNEI. The CDR3 extends over 16 amino acids. V dropped 4 bases and J dropped 0 bases, with 16 bases sitting between them. CDR3 sequence reads: CASSVYLASSSYEQYF. DNA of the CDR3: TGTGCCAGCAGTGTGTATTTAGCGTCTAGCTCCTACGAGCAGTACTTC.

The chain joins TRBV12-3 or TRBV12-4 to TRBJ1-2; 7 bases align to TRBD1. V lost 5 bases to trimming and J lost 6 bases; unmatched junction nucleotides: 3. The CDR3 consists of 12 residues. The CDR3 nucleotides are TGTGCCAGCAGTACACAGGGGCATGGCTACACCTTC. It encodes CASSTQGHGYTF.

V and J are TRBV7-2 and TRBJ2-7; TRBD2 agrees at 7 bases. There are 15 residues in the CDR3. Trimming at V came to 5 bases and at J to 0 bases, leaving 7 bases not matched to a gene. Germline loops: CDR1 SGHTA, CDR2 FQGNSA. The CDR3 loop is CASSMTSWGSYEQYF. The CDR3 DNA sequence: TGTGCCAGCAGCATGACTAGCTGGGGCTCCTACGAGCAGTACTTC. Drawing the rest from reference TRBV7-2 and TRBJ2-7, the complete variable domain is GAGVSQSPSNKVTEKGKDVELRCDPISGHTALYWYRQSLGQGLEFLIYFQGNSAPDKSGLPSDRFSAERTGGSVSTLTIQRTQQEDSAVYLCASSMTSWGSYEQYFGPGTRLTVT.

This chain connects TRBV15 to TRBJ2-7; 11 bases match TRBD2. The CDR3 is made up of 17 amino acids. Germline loops: CDR1 LNHNV, CDR2 YYDKDF (reference sequence). The trim removed 5 bases at V and 5 bases at J, leaving 14 bases unmatched. CDR3 coding DNA: TGTGCCACCAGCGACATTAGCGGGAGGGTACAACTCCACGAGCAGTACTTC. Translated: CATSDISGRVQLHEQYF.

V and J are TRBV15 and TRBJ2-5, with no clear D. The CDR3 has 13 residues. Germline V gives CDR1 LNHNV, CDR2 YYDKDF (reference sequence). Trimming removed 8 bases at V and 2 bases at J, with 12 bases between. The CDR3 sequence: CATFNLGQETQYF. Here the CDR3 DNA reads TGTGCCACCTTCAATCTGGGGCAAGAGACCCAGTACTTC.